This T cell receptor (beta chain) was recovered during a study of neurological immune-mediated disorders. Turning to the study itself: The 35 or so patients with multiple sclerosis comprised about 30 relapsing-remitting cases and 3 secondary progressive cases. Study observations and caveats: The expanded clones of different subjects shared no CDR3 amino acid sequences (suggesting private repertoires in all groups).

Unsorted libraries were derived from 2 million PBMCs stored at -80 C. This clonotype was picked up many times. The antigen remains undetermined. cDNA was made by 5'RACE with 10-nucleotide random UMIs. From the 5' RACE reads, TCRdb called clonotypes with MiXCR, one entry per CDR3 protein. The sample comprises some 86,000 distinct CDR3 sequences, just over 2.5% of which are singletons, and over 0.95% rests with the top ten. CDR3 size: 14 residues. CDR1 ENHRY and CDR2 SYGVKD come from the germline V gene. With 5 bases clipped from V and 3 bases from J, the junction kept 3 bases outside the gene matches. The rearrangement links TRBV10-3 to TRBJ2-5; 10 positions agree with TRBD2. This receptor was identified in a woman aged 25 to 45 with multiple sclerosis. Sequencing input: PBMCs. CDR3 loop: CAISNLAGEETQYF. CDR3 coding DNA: TGTGCCATCAGTAATCTAGCGGGGGAAGAGACCCAGTACTTC.